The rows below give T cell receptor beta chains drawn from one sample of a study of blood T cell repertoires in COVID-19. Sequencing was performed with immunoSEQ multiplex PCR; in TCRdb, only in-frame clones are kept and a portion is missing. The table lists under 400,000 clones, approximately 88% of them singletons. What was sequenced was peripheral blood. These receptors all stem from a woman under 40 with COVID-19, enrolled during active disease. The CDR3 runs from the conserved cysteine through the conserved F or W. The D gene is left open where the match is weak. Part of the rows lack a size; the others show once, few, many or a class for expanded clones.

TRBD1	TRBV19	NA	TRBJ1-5	CASRPWDSYQPQHF	TGTGCCAGTAGACCCTGGGACAGCTATCAGCCCCAGCATTTT
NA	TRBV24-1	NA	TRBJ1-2	CATSDSVSPGKWAYGYTF	TGTGCCACCAGTGATTCTGTGTCTCCAGGGAAATGGGCCTATGGCTACACCTTC
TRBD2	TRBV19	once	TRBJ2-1	CASLIRPGGEQFF	TGTGCCAGTTTAATTCGCCCGGGGGGTGAGCAGTTCTTC
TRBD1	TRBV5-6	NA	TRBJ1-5	CASSRTGIAGSNQPQHF	TGTGCCAGCAGCCGGACAGGGATTGCTGGAAGCAATCAGCCCCAGCATTTT
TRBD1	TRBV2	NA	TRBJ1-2	CASNEWGDRDGYTF	TGTGCCAGCAACGAATGGGGGGACAGAGATGGCTACACCTTC
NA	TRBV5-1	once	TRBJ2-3	CASSLLKEYTQYF	TGCGCCAGCAGCTTGTTAAAGGAGTATACGCAGTATTTT
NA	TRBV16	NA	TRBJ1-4	CASSQYQGSNEKLFF	TGTGCCAGCAGCCAATACCAGGGATCCAATGAAAAACTGTTTTTT
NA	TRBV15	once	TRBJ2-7	CATSRGPSGEQYF	TGTGCCACCAGCAGGGGCCCTTCGGGGGAGCAGTACTTC
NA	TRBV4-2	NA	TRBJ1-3	CASNQYSGNTIYF	TGTGCCAGCAACCAGTACTCTGGAAACACCATATATTTT
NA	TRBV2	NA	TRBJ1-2	CASTRRGEYNYGYTF	TGTGCCAGCACCCGTCGGGGGGAATATAATTATGGCTACACCTTC
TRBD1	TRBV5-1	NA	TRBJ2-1	CASRRTGYNEQFF	TGCGCCAGCAGGCGGACAGGATACAATGAGCAGTTCTTC
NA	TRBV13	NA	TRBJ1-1	CASSLRGSTEAFF	TGTGCCAGCAGCTTAAGGGGAAGCACTGAAGCTTTCTTT
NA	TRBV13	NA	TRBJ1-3	CASRSPGHSGNTIYF	TGTGCCAGCAGATCACCTGGACACTCTGGAAACACCATATATTTT
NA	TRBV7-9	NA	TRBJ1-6	CASSLTGYNSPLHF	TGTGCCAGCAGCTTAACGGGGTATAATTCACCCCTCCACTTT
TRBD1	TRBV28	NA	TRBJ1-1	CASSAGGLFVGTEAFF	TGTGCCAGCAGTGCAGGGGGACTGTTTGTGGGCACTGAAGCTTTCTTT
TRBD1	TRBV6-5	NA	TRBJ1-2	CASRIYRGGAYGYTF	TGTGCCAGCAGGATTTACAGGGGGGGGGCATATGGCTACACCTTC
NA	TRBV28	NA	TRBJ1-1	CASSNQPQAFF	TGTGCCAGCAGCAATCAACCGCAGGCTTTCTTT
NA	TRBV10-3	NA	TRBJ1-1	CAIQGQNTEAFF	TGTGCCATCCAGGGGCAGAACACTGAAGCTTTCTTT
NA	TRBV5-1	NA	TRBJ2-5	CASSLEGQRETQYF	TGCGCCAGCAGCTTGGAAGGACAGCGAGAGACCCAGTACTTC
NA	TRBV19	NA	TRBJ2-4	CASSITPVPGNIQYF	TGTGCCAGTAGTATTACCCCCGTGCCCGGAAACATTCAGTACTTC
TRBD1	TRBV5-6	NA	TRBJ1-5	CASSARQGLSNQPQHF	TGTGCCAGCAGCGCCCGACAGGGGCTAAGCAATCAGCCCCAGCATTTT
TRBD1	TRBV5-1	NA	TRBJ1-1	CASSPTGGGLDTEAFF	TGCGCCAGCAGTCCCACAGGGGGCGGTTTGGACACTGAAGCTTTCTTT
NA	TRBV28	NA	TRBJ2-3	CASGPDTQYF	TGTGCCAGCGGGCCAGATACGCAGTATTTT
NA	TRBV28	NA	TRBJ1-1	CASSLYARELAEAFF	TGTGCCAGCAGTTTATACGCCCGCGAGTTGGCTGAAGCTTTCTTT
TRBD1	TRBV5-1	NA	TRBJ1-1	CASSLGQGYTEAFF	TGCGCCAGCAGCCTCGGACAGGGCTACACTGAAGCTTTCTTT
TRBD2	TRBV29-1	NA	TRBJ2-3	CSARGSEVRTDTQYF	TGCAGCGCCCGCGGGAGCGAGGTTCGCACAGATACGCAGTATTTT
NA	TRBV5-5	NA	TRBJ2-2	CASSPPAGASTGELFF	TGTGCCAGCAGCCCACCGGCAGGGGCTAGCACCGGGGAGCTGTTTTTT